This is a list of T cell receptor beta chains from one sample in a study of T cell responses to AZD1222 COVID-19 vaccine. Clones were read by immunoSEQ multiplex PCR, and TCRdb kept only the in-frame ones, dropping some. The profile covers 90,000 to 150,000 clones, with over 75% appearing a single time and over 3% taken by the ten largest. The specimen was peripheral blood, collected on day 0 of AZD1222 vaccination. The source of these receptors is an adult in good health. Both conserved end residues are part of each CDR3. Each record gives: J gene, CDR3 length, clone size, D gene, V gene, CDR3 protein, CDR3 DNA. The D gene is left open where the match is weak. Size tells how often a clone was seen (once, few, many) or the class of an expanded clone, and some rows leave it out.

TRBJ2-5 | 14 | . | TRBD1 | TRBV5-1 | CASGDRGGMETQYF | TGCGCCAGCGGGGACAGGGGAGGAATGGAGACCCAGTACTTC
TRBJ1-4 | 14 | . | . | TRBV6-5 | CASRSGTPNEKLFF | TGTGCCAGCAGATCCGGGACTCCTAATGAAAAACTGTTTTTT
TRBJ1-2 | 14 | . | TRBD1 | TRBV28 | CASSWGQGSYGYTF | TGTGCCAGCAGTTGGGGACAGGGGTCCTATGGCTACACCTTC
TRBJ1-2 | 12 | . | . | TRBV2 | CASSDRGYGYTF | TGTGCCAGCAGTGACAGGGGATACGGCTACACCTTC
TRBJ1-5 | 14 | . | TRBD1 | TRBV5-8 | CASSLVGGRQPQHF | TGTGCCAGCAGCTTGGTAGGGGGCCGTCAGCCCCAGCATTTT
TRBJ1-1 | 12 | once | . | TRBV5-6 | CASSFMDTEAFF | TGTGCCAGCAGCTTTATGGACACTGAAGCTTTCTTT
TRBJ1-1 | 12 | . | . | TRBV10-3 | CAISQGNTEAFF | TGTGCCATCAGCCAGGGTAACACTGAAGCTTTCTTT
TRBJ2-7 | 17 | . | . | TRBV7-6 | CASSSYSVPSETHEQYF | TGTGCCAGCAGCTCTTACTCCGTTCCGTCAGAGACCCACGAGCAGTACTTC
TRBJ1-5 | 14 | . | . | TRBV27 | CASSLLGSNQPQHF | TGTGCCAGCAGTTTATTGGGTAGCAATCAGCCCCAGCATTTT
TRBJ1-5 | 16 | . | . | TRBV19 | CASSIRFGDSNQPQHF | TGTGCCAGTAGTATCAGGTTCGGAGATAGCAATCAGCCCCAGCATTTT
TRBJ1-4 | 15 | once | . | TRBV27 | CASSLVPAINEKLFF | TGTGCCAGCAGTTTAGTTCCAGCTATTAATGAAAAACTGTTTTTT
TRBJ1-3 | 17 | once | . | TRBV5-3 | CARSPVTARISGNTIYF | TGTGCCAGATCCCCCGTGACGGCTCGTATCTCTGGAAACACCATATATTTT
TRBJ1-4 | 13 | . | . | TRBV9 | CASSRSGDEKLFF | TGTGCCAGCAGCCGTTCAGGGGACGAAAAACTGTTTTTT
TRBJ1-5 | 15 | few | . | TRBV6-1 | CASSDGLPGNQPQHF | TGTGCCAGCAGTGACGGACTCCCCGGGAATCAGCCCCAGCATTTT
TRBJ1-4 | 14 | . | . | TRBV7-9 | CASRQVGDNEKLFF | TGTGCCAGCAGACAAGTAGGGGACAATGAAAAACTGTTTTTT
TRBJ1-2 | 12 | few | TRBD1 | TRBV5-4 | CASSWTGEGYTF | TGTGCCAGCAGCTGGACAGGGGAAGGCTACACCTTC
TRBJ1-1 | 17 | . | TRBD1 | TRBV7-6 | CASSLVPAGGMNTEAFF | TGTGCCAGCAGCTTAGTTCCGGCAGGGGGCATGAACACTGAAGCTTTCTTT
TRBJ2-7 | 15 | . | . | TRBV5-1 | CASSLWSESSYEQYF | TGCGCCAGCAGCTTATGGAGCGAGTCTTCGTACGAGCAGTACTTC
TRBJ2-5 | 14 | . | . | TRBV2 | CASSAGRGRETQYF | TGTGCCAGCAGTGCTGGGCGGGGGCGAGAGACCCAGTACTTC
TRBJ1-3 | 16 | . | TRBD1 | TRBV28 | CASSLWTGSSGNTIYF | TGTGCCAGCAGTTTGTGGACAGGCTCCTCTGGAAACACCATATATTTT